This TCR beta chain is from a study of identical twins. The study's findings and limits: A partial confounding effect on zero-insertion analyses could come from invariant MAIT and iNKT cells. Fewer insertions characterized abundant cord blood beta clonotypes, whereas memory repertoires showed none.

The germline V gene has CDR1 MNHNS and CDR2 SASEGT. The length of the CDR3 is 17 residues. Trimming took 6 bases from V and 1 from J, leaving 22 bases between them. Each cDNA held unique molecular identifiers, and template switching gave it a universal primer site. TCRdb itself ran the 5' RACE reads through MiXCR, one entry per CDR3 protein. The repertoire holds 240,000 or so distinct CDR3 sequences, with about 11% as singletons. This clonotype showed up just a few times. What it binds is not known. The receptor was isolated from a man in his forties or fifties in good health. Sequences were obtained from memory T cells sorted from blood. The J gene is TRBJ2-7, the V gene TRBV6-1; D may match TRBD1 or TRBD2 (6 bases each). In DNA, the CDR3 is TGTGCCAGCAGAGTACGTACAGGGAGGTGGTATTCCTACGAGCAGTACTTC. It translates to CASRVRTGRWYSYEQYF.